Detailed here is one T cell receptor beta chain. These data come from a study of memory CD4+ T cells and cytomegalovirus serostatus. The sort gate was single viable CD3+CD4+CD8-CD45RO+ cells for memory CD4+ T cells. Total CD4+ T cells were enriched by CD4 positive selection. V was pared by 2 bases and J by 4 bases, with 12 bases between. There are 16 residues in the CDR3. CDR1 is SNHLY, CDR2 FYNNEI, per germline. Some clones are missing from TCRdb's copy, which holds only in-frame ones; the method was immunoSEQ multiplex PCR. Of 45,000 to 65,000 clones listed, about four fifths are singletons. The clonotype originates from an adult in good health and CMV-seropositive. The gene calls are TRBV2 and TRBJ1-6, with D unclear. Sequencing input: memory CD4+ T cells from blood. The chain's CDR3 is CASSEYKLLYNSPLHF. The CDR3 nucleotides read TGTGCCAGCAGTGAATATAAGCTGCTATATAATTCACCCCTCCACTTT.